The T cell receptor beta chain under discussion was sequenced for a study of radiation and T cells in renal cell carcinoma. This CDR3 has 13 residues. Germline V gene sequence: CDR1 SGDLS, CDR2 YYNGEE. Trimming removed 0 bases at V and 4 bases at J, with 7 bases between. Documented time point: baseline pretreatment blood. Documented treatment: 15 Gy SBRT to primary tumor, nephrectomy 4 weeks later. Blood was sampled at baseline, 2 weeks and 4 weeks after SBRT. The protocol was immunoSEQ multiplex PCR, while the TCRdb copy is restricted to in-frame clones and leaves out a portion. The table shows about 49,000 clones, with approximately 83% occurring only once. Points on this clone: What it recognizes is unknown.

Findings and limits, study-wide: In blood, top tumor clones expanded by 2 weeks, shrinking by 4.

The starting material was blood, obtained from a patient whose treatment included radiotherapy and nephrectomy. The TCR comes from a woman in her 70s with renal cell carcinoma. The chain links TRBV9 to TRBJ2-5; D gene ambiguous. CDR3 amino acids: CASSVGSGETQYF. In nucleotides, the CDR3 is TGTGCCAGCAGCGTAGGTAGTGGAGAGACCCAGTACTTC.